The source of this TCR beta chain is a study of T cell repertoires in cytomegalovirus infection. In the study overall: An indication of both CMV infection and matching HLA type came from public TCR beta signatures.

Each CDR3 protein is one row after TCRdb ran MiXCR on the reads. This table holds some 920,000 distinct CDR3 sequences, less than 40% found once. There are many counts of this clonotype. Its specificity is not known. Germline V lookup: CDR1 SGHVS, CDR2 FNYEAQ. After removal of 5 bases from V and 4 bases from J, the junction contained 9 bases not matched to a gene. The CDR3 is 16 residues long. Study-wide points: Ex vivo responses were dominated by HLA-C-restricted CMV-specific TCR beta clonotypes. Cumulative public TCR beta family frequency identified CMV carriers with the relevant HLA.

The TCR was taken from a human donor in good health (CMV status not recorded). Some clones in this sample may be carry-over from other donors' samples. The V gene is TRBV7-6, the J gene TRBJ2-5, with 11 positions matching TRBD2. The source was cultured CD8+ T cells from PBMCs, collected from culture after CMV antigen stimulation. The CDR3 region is CASSALAGGFVETQYF. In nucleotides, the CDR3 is TGTGCCAGCAGCGCTCTAGCGGGGGGTTTTGTAGAGACCCAGTACTTC.